Listed here is a single T cell receptor (beta chain). Its binding antigen is unknown. Base qualities are not recorded, but no much larger clone differs from it by a single base. The sample belongs to a study of vaccination and CD4 T cells after COVID-19 (dated by TCRdb to 2022 to 2024). Regarding the complete study: Every convalescent patient had a positive nasal swab PCR test for SARS-CoV-2, with mild disease in roughly nine patients and severe disease in one. Two doses of either the Pfizer-BioNTech BNT162b2 vaccine (n=8) or the Moderna mRNA-1273 vaccine (n=2) were administered to participants. Control cultures used a CEFX viral epitope pool as positive control, an HIV-1 Nef peptide pool as negative control, or no peptide. In more than eight COVID-19 convalescent patients and a few infection-naive healthy vaccine recipients, researchers compared the spike-specific CD4+ TCR repertoire from before mRNA vaccination with the repertoire from after. Culture stimuli were overlapping spike peptide pools from SARS-CoV-2 and from the common cold coronaviruses HCoV-NL63, HCoV-OC43 and HCoV-229E. The convalescent cohort comprised six males and four females, including two Hispanic individuals, seven Caucasians, two Asians and one multiracial person. The time from the second vaccine dose to post-vaccine blood sampling had a median of approximately 72 days and ranged from roughly 13 to 241 days. Post-COVID blood samples were collected from convalescent patients a median of roughly 100 days after diagnosis, with a range of about 35 to 161 days.

Library creation used PCR. DNA from cultured CD4+ T cells was subjected to TCR sequencing with the Oncomine TCR Beta short-read assay at the Johns Hopkins FTIC core. The QIAamp micro DNA kit was used to extract genomic DNA from the cultured CD4+ T cells. Oncomine TCR Beta libraries from cultured CD4+ T cells were pooled using unique dual indexes and sequenced on an Illumina iSeq 100. The paper's processing steps were these. Non-productive sequences were removed, and CDR3s that did not start with C, did not end with F or W, or were shorter than 7 amino acids were discarded. Antigen-specific clonotypes were identified with the MANAFEST web application by comparing peptide-stimulated wells with reference and other culture wells. Positive clones required FDR below 0.05, an odds ratio above 5, and productive frequency above 0.1% in at least two of three replicate wells. A clonotype counted as cross-reactive if it showed significant expansion both in the SARS-CoV-2 spike wells and in at least one common cold coronavirus spike condition. Using R version 3.6.1, CDR3 homology was evaluated through Levenshtein distances (stringdist) along with unrooted phylogenetic trees (ape). Using fastp trimming at Q25 and MiXCR clonotype assembly, TCRdb reanalyzed the public sequencing data and kept in-frame beta chains. Every entry covers one CDR3 protein and lists the most common genes and DNA from its rows. TCRdb, not the authors, supplied the V and J calls. The sample table lists 20,000 or so distinct CDR3 sequences, 47% of them with a count of one. Approximately 15% of the sample is taken by the ten largest.

The sample's treatment or condition, from its label and the paper: roughly ten-day PBMC culture with coronavirus spike peptide pools or control peptides (ViraFEST assay). The ViraFEST assay was used in the study, in which antigen-specific T cells were expanded with peptide pools and expanded clonotypes were subsequently identified by TCR sequencing. The convalescent patients' positive SARS-CoV-2 PCR tests were from March to December 2020, which was before the Alpha, Beta and Delta variants emerged in the United States. PBMCs were cultured at roughly 2 million per well in IMDM supplemented with approximately 5% human AB serum and 9 to 10 IU/ml IL-2, with about 10 ug/ml peptide pools added. On days 3 and 7, half of the culture medium was replaced with fresh IL-2-containing medium. After 9 to 11 days of culture, CD4+ T cells were isolated by negative selection with the EasySep CD4+ T cell isolation kit. Ficoll-Paque Plus gradient centrifugation was used to isolate PBMCs from whole blood, and the isolated PBMCs were then either used fresh or cryopreserved at -140C. In general, triplicate wells were set up for every culture condition.

Overall results and qualifications from the work: In convalescent patients, nearly all vaccine-specific clones (304 of 307) were found to be mono-reactive for SARS-CoV-2 spike rather than cross-reactive with common cold coronaviruses. Among the post-vaccine SARS-CoV-2-reactive clones in convalescent patients, a median approximately 90% showed up only after vaccination, which suggests vaccine-specific priming. The median number of SARS-CoV-2-reactive clonotypes rose from under 25 after infection to around 40 after vaccination, but the change was not significant. Only a relatively small number of convalescent patients were included in the study, and early timepoints following natural infection were not analyzed.

What was sequenced was cultured CD4+ T cells from blood. This receptor was identified in a human donor with COVID-19.

The sequenced DNA is TGTGCCAGCAGCCATGGACCCCTTCGGGGCTACACCTTC. Its protein reads: CASSHGPLRGYTF. The V and J segments used are TRBV7-8 and TRBJ1-2; no D segment can be confidently identified. The CDR3 covers 13 residues, taking in both the cysteine and the phenylalanine. Just CDR3 DNA is preserved here, 39 bases in frame from base 1. CDR1 and CDR2 (SGHVS, FQNEAQ) derive from the germline V gene. The trim is 5 bases for V and 8 bases for J, with a gap of 15 bases between the germline ends.